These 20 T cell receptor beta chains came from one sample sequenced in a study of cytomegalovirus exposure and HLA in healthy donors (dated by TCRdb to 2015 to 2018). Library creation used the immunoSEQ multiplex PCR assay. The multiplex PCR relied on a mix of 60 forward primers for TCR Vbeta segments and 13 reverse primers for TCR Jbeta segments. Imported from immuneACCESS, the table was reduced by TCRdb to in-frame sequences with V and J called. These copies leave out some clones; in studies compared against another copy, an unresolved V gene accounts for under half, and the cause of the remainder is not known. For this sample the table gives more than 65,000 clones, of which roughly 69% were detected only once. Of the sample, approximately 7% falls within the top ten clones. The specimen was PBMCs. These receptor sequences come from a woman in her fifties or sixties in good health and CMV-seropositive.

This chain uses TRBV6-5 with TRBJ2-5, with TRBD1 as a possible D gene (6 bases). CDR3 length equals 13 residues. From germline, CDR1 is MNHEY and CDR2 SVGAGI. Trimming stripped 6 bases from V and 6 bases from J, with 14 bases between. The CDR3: CASSTGQGQTQYF. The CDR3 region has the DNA TGTGCCAGCAGCACGGGGCAGGGGCAGACCCAGTACTTC.

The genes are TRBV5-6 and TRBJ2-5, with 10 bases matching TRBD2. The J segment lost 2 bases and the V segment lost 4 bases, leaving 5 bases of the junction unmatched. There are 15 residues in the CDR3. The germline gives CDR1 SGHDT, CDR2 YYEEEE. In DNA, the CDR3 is TGTGCCAGCAGCCCTAGCGGGGGTAGTCAAGAGACCCAGTACTTC. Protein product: CASSPSGGSQETQYF.

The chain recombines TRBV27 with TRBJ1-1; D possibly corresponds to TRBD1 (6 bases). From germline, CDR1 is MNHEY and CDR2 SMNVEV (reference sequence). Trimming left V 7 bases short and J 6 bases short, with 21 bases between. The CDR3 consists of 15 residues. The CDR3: CASTEWGKKGAEAFF. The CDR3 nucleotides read TGTGCCAGCACCGAATGGGGTAAGAAGGGGGCTGAAGCTTTCTTT.

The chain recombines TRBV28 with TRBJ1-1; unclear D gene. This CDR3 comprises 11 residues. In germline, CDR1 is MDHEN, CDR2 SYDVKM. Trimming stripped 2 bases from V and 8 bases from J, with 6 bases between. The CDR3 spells CASSLGPEAFF. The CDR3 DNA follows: TGTGCCAGCAGTTTAGGCCCAGAAGCTTTCTTT.

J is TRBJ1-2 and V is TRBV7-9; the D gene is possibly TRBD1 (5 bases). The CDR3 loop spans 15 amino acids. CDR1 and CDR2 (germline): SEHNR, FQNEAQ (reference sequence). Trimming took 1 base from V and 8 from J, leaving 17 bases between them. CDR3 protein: CASSLGGADLLGYTF. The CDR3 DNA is TGTGCCAGCAGCTTAGGCGGGGCCGACCTATTGGGCTACACCTTC. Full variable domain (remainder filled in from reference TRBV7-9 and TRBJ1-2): DTGVSQNPRHKITKRGQNVTFRCDPISEHNRLYWYRQTLGQGPEFLTYFQNEAQLEKSRLLSDRFSAERPKGSFSTLEIQRTEQGDSAMYLCASSLGGADLLGYTFGSGTRLTVV.

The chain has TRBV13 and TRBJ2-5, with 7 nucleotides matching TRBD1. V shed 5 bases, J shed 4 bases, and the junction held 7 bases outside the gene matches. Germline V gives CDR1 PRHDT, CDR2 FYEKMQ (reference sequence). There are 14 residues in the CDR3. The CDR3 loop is CASSETGVGETQYF. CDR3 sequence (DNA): TGTGCCAGCAGCGAAACAGGGGTAGGAGAGACCCAGTACTTC.

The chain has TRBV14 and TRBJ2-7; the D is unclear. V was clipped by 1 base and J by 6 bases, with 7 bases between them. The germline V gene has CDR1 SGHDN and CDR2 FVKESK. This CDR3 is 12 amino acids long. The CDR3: CASSQVGPEQYF. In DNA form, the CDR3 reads TGTGCCAGCAGCCAAGTTGGCCCCGAGCAGTACTTC.

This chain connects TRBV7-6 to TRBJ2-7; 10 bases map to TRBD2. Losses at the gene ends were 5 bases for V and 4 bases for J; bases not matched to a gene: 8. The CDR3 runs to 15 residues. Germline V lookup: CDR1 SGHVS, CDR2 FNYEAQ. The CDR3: CASSPQGLALYEQYF. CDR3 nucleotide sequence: TGTGCCAGCAGCCCCCAGGGACTAGCGCTTTACGAGCAGTACTTC.

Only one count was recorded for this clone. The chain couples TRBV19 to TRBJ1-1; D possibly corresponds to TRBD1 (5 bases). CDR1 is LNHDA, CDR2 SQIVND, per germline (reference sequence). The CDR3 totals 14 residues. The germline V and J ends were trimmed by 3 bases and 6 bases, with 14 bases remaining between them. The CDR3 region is CASSIPGGWAEAFF. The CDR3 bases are TGTGCCAGTAGTATTCCGGGGGGATGGGCTGAAGCTTTCTTT.

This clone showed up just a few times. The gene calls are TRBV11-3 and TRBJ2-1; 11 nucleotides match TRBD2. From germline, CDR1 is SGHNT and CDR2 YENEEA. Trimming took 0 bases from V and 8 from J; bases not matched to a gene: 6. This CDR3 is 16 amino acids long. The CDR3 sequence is CASSLDLAGGHYEQFF. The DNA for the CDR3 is TGTGCCAGCAGCTTAGACTTAGCGGGGGGGCACTATGAGCAGTTCTTC.

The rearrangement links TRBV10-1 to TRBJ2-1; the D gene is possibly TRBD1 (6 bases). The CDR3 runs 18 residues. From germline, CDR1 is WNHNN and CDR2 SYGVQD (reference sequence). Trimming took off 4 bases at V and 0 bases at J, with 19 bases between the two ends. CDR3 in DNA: TGCGCCAGCAGTGGATCCGGGACATTACGTAGCTCCTACAATGAGCAGTTCTTC. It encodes CASSGSGTLRSSYNEQFF.

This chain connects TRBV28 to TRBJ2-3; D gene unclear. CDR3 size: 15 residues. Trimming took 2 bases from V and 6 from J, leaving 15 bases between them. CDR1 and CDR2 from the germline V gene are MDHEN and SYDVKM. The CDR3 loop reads CASSLGQARRDTQYF. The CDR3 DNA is TGTGCCAGCAGTTTAGGGCAGGCTCGGCGTGATACGCAGTATTTT.

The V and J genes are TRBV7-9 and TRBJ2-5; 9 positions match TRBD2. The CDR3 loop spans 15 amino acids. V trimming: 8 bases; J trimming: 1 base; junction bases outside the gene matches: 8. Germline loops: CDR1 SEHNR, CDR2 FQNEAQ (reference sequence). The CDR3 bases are TGTGCCAGCCTCCCGAGCGGGGGGATCCAAGAGACCCAGTACTTC. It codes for CASLPSGGIQETQYF.

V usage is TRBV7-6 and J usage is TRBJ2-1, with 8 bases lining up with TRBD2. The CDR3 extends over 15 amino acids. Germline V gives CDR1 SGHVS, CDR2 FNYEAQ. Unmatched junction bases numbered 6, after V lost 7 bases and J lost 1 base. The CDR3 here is CASTRAGGSYNEQFF. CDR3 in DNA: TGTGCCAGCACCCGTGCGGGGGGTTCCTACAATGAGCAGTTCTTC.

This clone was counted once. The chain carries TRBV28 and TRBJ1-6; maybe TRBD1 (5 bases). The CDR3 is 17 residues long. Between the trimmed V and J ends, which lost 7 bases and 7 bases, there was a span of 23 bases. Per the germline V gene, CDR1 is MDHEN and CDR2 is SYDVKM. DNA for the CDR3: TGTGCCAGCACAAAATTCTTTAGGAACAGGTCAAATTCACCCCTCCACTTT. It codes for CASTKFFRNRSNSPLHF.

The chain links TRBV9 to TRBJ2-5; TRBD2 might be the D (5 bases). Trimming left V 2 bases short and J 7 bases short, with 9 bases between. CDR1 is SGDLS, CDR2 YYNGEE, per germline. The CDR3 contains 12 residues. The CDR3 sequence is CASSVQEGTQYF. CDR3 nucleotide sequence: TGTGCCAGCAGCGTCCAAGAGGGGACCCAGTACTTC.

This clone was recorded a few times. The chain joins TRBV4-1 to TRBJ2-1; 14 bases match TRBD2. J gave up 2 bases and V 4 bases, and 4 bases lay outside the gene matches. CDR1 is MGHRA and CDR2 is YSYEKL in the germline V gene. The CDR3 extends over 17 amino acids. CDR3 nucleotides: TGCGCCAGCAGCCTGACTAGCGGGGGGGCCCCCTACAATGAGCAGTTCTTC. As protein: CASSLTSGGAPYNEQFF.

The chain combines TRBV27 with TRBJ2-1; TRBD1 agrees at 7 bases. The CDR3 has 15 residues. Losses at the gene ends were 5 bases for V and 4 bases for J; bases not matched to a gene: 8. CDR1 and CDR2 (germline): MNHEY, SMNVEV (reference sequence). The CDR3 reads CASSPYRGHYNEQFF. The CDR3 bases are TGTGCCAGCAGTCCTTACAGGGGTCATTACAATGAGCAGTTCTTC.

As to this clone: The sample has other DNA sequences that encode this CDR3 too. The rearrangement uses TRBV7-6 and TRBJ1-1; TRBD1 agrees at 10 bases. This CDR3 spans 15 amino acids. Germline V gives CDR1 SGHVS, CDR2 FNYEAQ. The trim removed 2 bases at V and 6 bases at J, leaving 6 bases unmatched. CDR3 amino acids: CASSLRDRGTPEAFF. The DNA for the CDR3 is TGTGCCAGCAGCTTACGGGACAGGGGCACCCCTGAAGCTTTCTTT.

The DNA of the CDR3 is TGTGCCAGCAGAAGACAGGGAGAAGAGACCCAGTACTTC. Translation: CASRRQGEETQYF. The chain uses TRBV2 and TRBJ2-5; 7 bases are shared with TRBD1. The germline V gene has CDR1 SNHLY and CDR2 FYNNEI. V lost 6 bases, J lost 3 bases, and 4 bases stayed unmatched. The CDR3 covers 13 residues.